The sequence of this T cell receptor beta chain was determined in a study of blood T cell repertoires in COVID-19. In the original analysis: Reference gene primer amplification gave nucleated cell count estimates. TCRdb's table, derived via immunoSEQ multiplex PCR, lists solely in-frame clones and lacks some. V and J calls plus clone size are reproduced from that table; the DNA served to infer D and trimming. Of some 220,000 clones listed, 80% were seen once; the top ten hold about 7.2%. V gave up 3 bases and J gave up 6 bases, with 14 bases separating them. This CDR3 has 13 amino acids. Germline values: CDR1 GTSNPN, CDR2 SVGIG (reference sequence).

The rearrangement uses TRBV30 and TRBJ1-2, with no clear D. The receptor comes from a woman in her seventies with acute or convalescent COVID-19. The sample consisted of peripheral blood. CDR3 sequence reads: CAWRNGFTDGYTF. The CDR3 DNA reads TGTGCCTGGAGGAACGGTTTTACGGATGGCTACACCTTC.